Each of the 24 T cell receptor beta chains below was sequenced from the same sample in a study of blood T cell repertoires in COVID-19. The protocol was immunoSEQ multiplex PCR, while the TCRdb copy is restricted to in-frame clones and leaves out a portion. There are roughly 150,000 clones in the sample; around 84% occur only once, and roughly a fifth lies in the top ten. The sequenced sample consisted of peripheral blood. The source is a woman aged 80 or over with acute or convalescent COVID-19.

The chain joins TRBV5-1 to TRBJ2-1; 9 bases are shared with TRBD2. The junction had 8 bases not matched to a gene; V was cut back by 0 bases and J by 4 bases. Per the germline V gene, CDR1 is SGHRS and CDR2 is YFSETQ. The CDR3 is made up of 17 amino acids. The CDR3 loop is CASSLGIAGVGYNEQFF. The CDR3 DNA is TGCGCCAGCAGCTTGGGAATAGCGGGAGTGGGGTACAATGAGCAGTTCTTC.

The V gene is TRBV5-1, the J gene TRBJ1-1; TRBD1 matches at 7 bases. Germline-derived CDR1 and CDR2 are SGHRS and YFSETQ. The CDR3 covers 15 residues. The V segment lost 4 bases and the J segment 2 bases; nucleotides outside the gene matches: 8. The CDR3 bases are TGCGCCAGCAGCCGATCGACAGGGCGCAACACTGAAGCTTTCTTT. The encoded protein is CASSRSTGRNTEAFF.

The chain couples TRBV28 to TRBJ1-1; perhaps TRBD1 as D (6 bases). The CDR3 length is 14 residues. Germline lookup yields CDR1 MDHEN and CDR2 SYDVKM. Trimming pared 7 bases from V and 5 bases from J, leaving 17 bases between. CDR3 coding DNA: TGTGCCAGCACAAGACAGGTGGCATGGACTGAAGCTTTCTTT. Translation gives CASTRQVAWTEAFF.

V is TRBV20-1 and J is TRBJ1-1; D remains ambiguous. This CDR3 comprises 10 residues. Trimming took 6 bases from V and 10 from J, leaving 12 bases between them. CDR1 and CDR2 from the germline V gene are DFQATT and SNEGSKA (reference sequence). The CDR3 sequence is CSADGEGAFF. In DNA, the CDR3 is TGCAGTGCGGATGGAGAGGGAGCTTTCTTT.

This sequence joins TRBV14 and TRBJ1-1; D unclear. The length of the CDR3 is 14 residues. V shed 2 bases and J shed 5 bases, with 12 bases lying between them. The germline CDR1 and CDR2 sequences are SGHDN and FVKESK. In DNA, the CDR3 is TGTGCCAGCAGCCAACTTCAGGCGCGAACTGAAGCTTTCTTT. This encodes CASSQLQARTEAFF.

The V and J genes are TRBV5-1 and TRBJ1-1; no clear D gene. CDR3 length: 14 amino acids. V lost 4 bases, J lost 3 bases, and 13 bases lay in between. Germline loops: CDR1 SGHRS, CDR2 YFSETQ. The CDR3 region has the DNA TGCGCCAGCAGCCCTGGGAGTGGGGACACTGAAGCTTTCTTT. Translating gives CASSPGSGDTEAFF.

The chain links TRBV6-5 to TRBJ1-3; weak D call: TRBD1 (5 bases). This CDR3 is built from 14 residues. The V end was cut by 2 bases, the J end by 2 bases, with 7 bases between. Germline lookup yields CDR1 MNHEY and CDR2 SVGAGI. The CDR3 DNA is TGTGCCAGCAGTTACCAGGGTGCTGGAAACACCATATATTTT. It translates to CASSYQGAGNTIYF.

The chain couples TRBV19 to TRBJ1-4, with D unresolved. Germline V gives CDR1 LNHDA, CDR2 SQIVND (reference sequence). The CDR3 sequence is 12 residues long. V was shortened by 5 bases and J by 8 bases, with 9 bases between the two germline ends. CDR3 sequence: CASSPREEKLFF. The CDR3 nucleotides read TGTGCCAGTAGTCCTCGGGAAGAAAAACTGTTTTTT. The entire variable domain, with the rest obtained from reference TRBV19 and TRBJ1-4, is as follows: DGGITQSPKYLFRKEGQNVTLSCEQNLNHDAMYWYRQDPGQGLRLIYYSQIVNDFQKGDIAEGYSVSREKKESFPLTVTSAQKNPTAFYLCASSPREEKLFFGSGTQLSVL.

The J gene is TRBJ1-1, the V gene TRBV27, with TRBD1 as a possible D gene (6 bases). The CDR3 runs to 16 residues. Germline CDR1 is MNHEY and CDR2 is SMNVEV (reference sequence). The germline V and J ends were trimmed by 5 bases and 0 bases, with 16 bases remaining between them. The CDR3 reads CASSRNRVRMNTEAFF. In DNA form, the CDR3 reads TGTGCCAGCAGTAGAAACAGGGTCCGGATGAACACTGAAGCTTTCTTT.

The chain carries TRBV11-2 and TRBJ2-7; 10 bases fit TRBD1. J gave up 6 bases and V 5 bases, and 10 bases lay outside the gene matches. The CDR3 runs to 15 residues. Per germline, CDR1 SGHAT and CDR2 FQNNGV. CDR3 loop: CASSQTGTGAVEQYF. Written as DNA, the CDR3 is TGTGCCAGCAGCCAAACCGGGACAGGGGCTGTCGAGCAGTACTTC. Full variable domain (rest looked up from reference TRBV11-2 and TRBJ2-7): EAGVAQSPRYKIIEKRQSVAFWCNPISGHATLYWYQQILGQGPKLLIQFQNNGVVDDSQLPKDRFSAERLKGVDSTLKIQPAKLEDSAVYLCASSQTGTGAVEQYFGPGTRLTVT.

This chain connects TRBV28 to TRBJ2-3, with 9 bases fitting TRBD1. This CDR3 spans 14 amino acids. Germline CDR1 MDHEN, CDR2 SYDVKM. Trimming at V came to 6 bases and at J to 3 bases, leaving 4 bases not matched to a gene. The CDR3 loop is CASSAQGATDTQYF. CDR3 bases: TGTGCCAGCAGCGCACAGGGGGCGACAGATACGCAGTATTTT.

The V gene is TRBV5-4, the J gene TRBJ1-2; D ambiguous. In germline, CDR1 is SGHNT, CDR2 YYREEE (reference sequence). The CDR3 is 15 residues long. V lost 0 bases and J 4 bases, leaving 13 bases between the germline ends. CDR3: CASSLAAQASYGYTF. CDR3 nucleotides: TGTGCCAGCAGCTTGGCCGCCCAGGCAAGCTATGGCTACACCTTC.

V usage is TRBV20-1 and J usage is TRBJ2-1, with 9 bases aligning to TRBD2. The trim removed 3 bases at V and 2 bases at J, leaving 5 bases unmatched. The germline V gene encodes CDR1 DFQATT and CDR2 SNEGSKA (reference sequence). The CDR3 is 15 amino acids. The CDR3 coding sequence is TGCAGTGCTAGTGGCGGGGGGGCCGCCTACAATGAGCAGTTCTTC. Protein: CSASGGGAAYNEQFF.

This clone has just one count. V gene TRBV9 combines with J gene TRBJ2-5, with TRBD2 matching over 7 bases. The ends lost 2 bases at V and 5 bases at J; junction bases unmatched: 9. The CDR3 is 15 amino acids. Germline CDR1 and CDR2: SGDLS and YYNGEE. The CDR3 region is CASSVDLGGGETQYF. The CDR3 DNA is TGTGCCAGCAGCGTTGACCTTGGCGGGGGTGAGACCCAGTACTTC.

The chain couples TRBV6-1 to TRBJ2-2; the match to TRBD2 covers 8 bases. Germline trimming cut 0 bases from V and 8 bases from J; bases unmatched to any gene: 8. The CDR3 runs to 16 residues. Looked up from germline, CDR1 is MNHNS and CDR2 is SASEGT. The CDR3 DNA is TGTGCCAGCAGTGAAGCGACTATAGGCGGGAGGGGGGAGCTGTTTTTT. Its protein product is CASSEATIGGRGELFF.

The V call is TRBV6-5, the J call TRBJ1-1, with 8 bases matching TRBD1. The CDR3 consists of 13 residues. Germline assignment: CDR1 MNHEY and CDR2 SVGAGI. The junction had 11 bases not matched to a gene; V was cut back by 7 bases and J by 10 bases. The CDR3 coding sequence is TGTGCCAGCATCCAAGTCGCAGGGGGCATAGCTTTCTTT. Translating it yields CASIQVAGGIAFF.

J is TRBJ2-7 and V is TRBV6-6, with D perhaps matching TRBD2 (6 bases). Germline V gives CDR1 MNHNY, CDR2 SVGAGI (reference sequence). The V and J ends lost 11 bases and 6 bases respectively, with 23 bases between them. The length of the CDR3 is 14 residues. The CDR3 sequence is CAVRLLGGKGEQYF. The CDR3 DNA is TGTGCCGTTAGATTGTTGGGCGGGAAGGGCGAGCAGTACTTC.

The chain couples TRBV5-4 to TRBJ2-5; D is ambiguous. The CDR3 spans 14 residues. Germline CDR1 SGHNT, CDR2 YYREEE (reference sequence). The germline V and J ends were trimmed by 0 bases and 2 bases, with 8 bases remaining between them. For the CDR3, the DNA is TGTGCCAGCAGCTTGGGGTCCCAGCAAGAGACCCAGTACTTC. It encodes CASSLGSQQETQYF. The entire variable domain, with the rest obtained from reference TRBV5-4 and TRBJ2-5, is as follows: ETGVTQSPTHLIKTRGQQVTLRCSSQSGHNTVSWYQQALGQGPQFIFQYYREEENGRGNFPPRFSGLQFPNYSSELNVNALELDDSALYLCASSLGSQQETQYFGPGTRLLVL.

The J gene is TRBJ1-1, the V gene TRBV18; maybe TRBD1 (5 bases). The germline gives CDR1 KGHSH, CDR2 LQKENI. The germline V and J ends were trimmed by 3 bases and 11 bases, with 13 bases remaining between them. This CDR3 is built from 12 residues. CDR3 in amino acids: CASSPDSLWAFF. The CDR3 DNA follows: TGTGCCAGCTCACCCGACAGCCTCTGGGCTTTCTTT.

This chain joins TRBV7-2 and TRBJ1-2; a possible D gene is TRBD1 (6 bases). CDR1 is SGHTA and CDR2 is FQGNSA in the germline V gene. The germline V and J ends were trimmed by 3 bases and 8 bases, with 13 bases remaining between them. The CDR3 has 13 residues. The CDR3 sequence: CASSFDRREGYTF. The CDR3 DNA sequence: TGTGCCAGCAGCTTTGACAGGAGAGAGGGCTACACCTTC.

The chain joins TRBV6-2 or TRBV6-3 to TRBJ2-1; 14 bases are a match to TRBD2. The V gene's germline CDR1 is MNHEY and CDR2 SVGEGT. The CDR3 extends over 16 amino acids. The V segment lost 5 bases and the J segment 8 bases; nucleotides outside the gene matches: 8. The CDR3 DNA is TGTGCCAGCAGTCCGAGACTAGCGGGGGGGCCCGATGAGCAGTTCTTC. The encoded protein is CASSPRLAGGPDEQFF.

This chain connects TRBV11-3 to TRBJ2-2, with TRBD1 identical over 7 bases. Trimming took 3 bases from V and 1 from J; bases not matched to a gene: 2. The CDR3 spans 15 residues. Germline loops: CDR1 SGHNT, CDR2 YENEEA. Written as DNA, the CDR3 is TGTGCCAGCAGCTTCGGGACAGTGAACACCGGGGAGCTGTTTTTT. Protein: CASSFGTVNTGELFF.

The chain links TRBV6-2 or TRBV6-3 to TRBJ1-1; a weak D match, TRBD1 (5 bases). Trimming left V 2 bases short and J 10 bases short, with 23 bases between. The CDR3 is 16 residues long. Germline V CDR1 and CDR2: MNHEY, SVGEGT. The CDR3 DNA follows: TGTGCCAGCAGTTACGAATCAGGGATCCCCACCGTGAGAGCTTTCTTT. Protein product: CASSYESGIPTVRAFF.

The rearrangement links TRBV19 to TRBJ2-1; 10 bases are shared with TRBD2. There are 19 residues in the CDR3. Germline values: CDR1 LNHDA, CDR2 SQIVND (reference sequence). V lost 0 bases to trimming and J lost 0 bases; unmatched junction nucleotides: 8. In DNA, the CDR3 is TGTGCCAGTAGTATAGATACTAGCGGGGCCGCGAGCTCCTACAATGAGCAGTTCTTC. Protein: CASSIDTSGAASSYNEQFF.